A selection of T cell receptor beta chains follows, all from one sample in a study of cytomegalovirus exposure and HLA in healthy donors. Some clones are missing from TCRdb's copy, which holds only in-frame ones; the method was immunoSEQ multiplex PCR. The sample yields around 140,000 clones, 64% seen once. Sequenced: PBMCs. These receptor sequences come from a woman between 40 and 55 years old in good health and CMV-seronegative. CDR3s include the opening cysteine and the closing phenylalanine or tryptophan. Fields, in order: V gene, J gene, CDR3 length, clone size, D gene, CDR3 protein, CDR3 DNA. The D gene is left open where the match is weak. The size entry is marked missing in some rows and otherwise reads once, few, many or a size class.

v_call: TRBV19
j_call: TRBJ2-3
cdr3_length: 16
clone_size: few
d_call: TRBD2
cdr3_aa: CASSVGGRGGSDTQYF
cdr3_nt: TGTGCCAGTAGTGTCGGGGGGAGGGGAGGTTCAGATACGCAGTATTTT

v_call: TRBV4-1
j_call: TRBJ2-3
cdr3_length: 14
clone_size: NA
d_call: NA
cdr3_aa: CASSQEERGDTQYF
cdr3_nt: TGCGCCAGCAGCCAAGAAGAACGGGGAGATACGCAGTATTTT

v_call: TRBV5-1
j_call: TRBJ2-7
cdr3_length: 14
clone_size: NA
d_call: NA
cdr3_aa: CASSLVQGTYEQYF
cdr3_nt: TGCGCCAGCAGCTTGGTGCAGGGGACCTACGAGCAGTACTTC

v_call: TRBV6-1
j_call: TRBJ1-2
cdr3_length: 16
clone_size: NA
d_call: TRBD1
cdr3_aa: CASSEIVGGTGDGYTF
cdr3_nt: TGTGCCAGCAGTGAAATCGTAGGGGGAACAGGGGATGGCTACACCTTC

v_call: TRBV5-8
j_call: TRBJ1-2
cdr3_length: 15
clone_size: NA
d_call: NA
cdr3_aa: CASSFGGASDYGYTF
cdr3_nt: TGTGCCAGCAGCTTTGGAGGGGCAAGTGACTATGGCTACACCTTC

v_call: TRBV13
j_call: TRBJ1-1
cdr3_length: 12
clone_size: NA
d_call: NA
cdr3_aa: CASSKGRTEAFF
cdr3_nt: TGTGCCAGCAGCAAGGGGCGCACTGAAGCTTTCTTT

v_call: TRBV21-1
j_call: TRBJ2-4
cdr3_length: 17
clone_size: NA
d_call: NA
cdr3_aa: CASSKGVEAGAKNIQYF
cdr3_nt: TGTGCCAGCAGCAAAGGGGTAGAGGCGGGGGCCAAAAACATTCAGTACTTC

v_call: TRBV7-9
j_call: TRBJ2-5
cdr3_length: 14
clone_size: few
d_call: NA
cdr3_aa: CASSLGPGQETQYF
cdr3_nt: TGTGCCAGCAGCTTAGGGCCAGGCCAAGAGACCCAGTACTTC

v_call: TRBV30
j_call: TRBJ2-1
cdr3_length: 16
clone_size: NA
d_call: TRBD1
cdr3_aa: CAWFRSGQGKHNEQFF
cdr3_nt: TGTGCCTGGTTCCGCTCAGGACAGGGAAAACACAATGAGCAGTTCTTC

v_call: TRBV14
j_call: TRBJ1-5
cdr3_length: 19
clone_size: few
d_call: TRBD1
cdr3_aa: CASSLKTGQGNYSNQPQHF
cdr3_nt: TGTGCCAGCAGCCTCAAGACAGGACAGGGAAATTATAGCAATCAGCCCCAGCATTTT

v_call: TRBV19
j_call: TRBJ1-5
cdr3_length: 12
clone_size: few
d_call: NA
cdr3_aa: CASTFSNQPQHF
cdr3_nt: TGTGCCAGTACCTTCAGCAATCAGCCCCAGCATTTT

v_call: TRBV19
j_call: TRBJ1-2
cdr3_length: 15
clone_size: few
d_call: TRBD1
cdr3_aa: CASSMSRQGKGGYTF
cdr3_nt: TGTGCCAGTAGTATGTCTCGACAGGGCAAAGGAGGCTACACCTTC

v_call: TRBV5-6
j_call: TRBJ2-7
cdr3_length: 16
clone_size: NA
d_call: TRBD2
cdr3_aa: CASSNGLAGGLYEQYF
cdr3_nt: TGTGCCAGCAGCAACGGACTAGCGGGGGGCCTCTACGAGCAGTACTTC

v_call: TRBV30
j_call: TRBJ1-4
cdr3_length: 14
clone_size: NA
d_call: NA
cdr3_aa: CAWRDSEDNEKLFF
cdr3_nt: TGTGCCTGGAGGGACAGTGAGGATAATGAAAAACTGTTTTTT

v_call: TRBV7-2
j_call: TRBJ2-5
cdr3_length: 16
clone_size: NA
d_call: TRBD1
cdr3_aa: CASSTDRLYFQETQYF
cdr3_nt: TGTGCCAGCAGCACGGACAGGCTATACTTCCAAGAGACCCAGTACTTC

v_call: TRBV25-1
j_call: TRBJ2-7
cdr3_length: 14
clone_size: NA
d_call: TRBD1
cdr3_aa: CASSESTGKGEQYF
cdr3_nt: TGTGCCAGCAGTGAATCGACAGGGAAAGGCGAGCAGTACTTC

v_call: TRBV18
j_call: TRBJ1-1
cdr3_length: 13
clone_size: NA
d_call: NA
cdr3_aa: CASSPNRNTEAFF
cdr3_nt: TGTGCCAGCTCACCGAACAGAAACACTGAAGCTTTCTTT

v_call: TRBV7-9
j_call: TRBJ1-2
cdr3_length: 14
clone_size: NA
d_call: TRBD1
cdr3_aa: CASSRTGGAEGYTF
cdr3_nt: TGTGCCAGCAGCAGAACAGGGGGCGCGGAAGGCTACACCTTC

v_call: TRBV10-2
j_call: TRBJ1-2
cdr3_length: 15
clone_size: NA
d_call: NA
cdr3_aa: CASSETPTGTDGYTF
cdr3_nt: TGCGCCAGCAGTGAGACTCCTACAGGGACGGATGGCTACACCTTC

v_call: TRBV18
j_call: TRBJ2-2
cdr3_length: 15
clone_size: NA
d_call: TRBD2
cdr3_aa: CASSPNGGSTGELFF
cdr3_nt: TGTGCCAGCTCACCAAACGGGGGGAGTACCGGGGAGCTGTTTTTT

v_call: TRBV7-3
j_call: TRBJ2-5
cdr3_length: 13
clone_size: few
d_call: NA
cdr3_aa: CASSSGGRKTQYF
cdr3_nt: TGTGCCAGCAGTTCGGGGGGCCGGAAGACCCAGTACTTC

v_call: TRBV7-8
j_call: TRBJ2-1
cdr3_length: 18
clone_size: NA
d_call: TRBD2
cdr3_aa: CASSPRLAGGESYNEQFF
cdr3_nt: TGTGCCAGCAGCCCCAGACTAGCGGGGGGCGAATCCTACAATGAGCAGTTCTTC

v_call: TRBV11-3
j_call: TRBJ2-1
cdr3_length: 12
clone_size: NA
d_call: NA
cdr3_aa: CASSPSTGEQFF
cdr3_nt: TGTGCCAGCAGCCCTTCCACCGGTGAGCAGTTCTTC

v_call: TRBV7-9
j_call: TRBJ1-1
cdr3_length: 14
clone_size: NA
d_call: TRBD1
cdr3_aa: CASSLPGGSGEAFF
cdr3_nt: TGTGCCAGCAGCCTCCCAGGGGGATCAGGTGAAGCTTTCTTT

v_call: TRBV5-6
j_call: TRBJ2-7
cdr3_length: 15
clone_size: NA
d_call: NA
cdr3_aa: CASSLFQGGNYEQYF
cdr3_nt: TGTGCCAGCAGCTTGTTCCAGGGAGGCAACTACGAGCAGTACTTC

v_call: TRBV15
j_call: TRBJ2-2
cdr3_length: 15
clone_size: NA
d_call: NA
cdr3_aa: CATSRDMRNTGELFF
cdr3_nt: TGTGCCACCAGCAGAGATATGAGAAACACCGGGGAGCTGTTTTTT

v_call: TRBV4-2
j_call: TRBJ2-3
cdr3_length: 16
clone_size: NA
d_call: NA
cdr3_aa: CASSQAGVWHTDTQYF
cdr3_nt: TGTGCCAGCAGCCAAGCCGGGGTATGGCACACAGATACGCAGTATTTT

v_call: TRBV6-5
j_call: TRBJ2-5
cdr3_length: 14
clone_size: NA
d_call: NA
cdr3_aa: CASRRLTYQETQYF
cdr3_nt: TGTGCCAGCAGGCGTCTCACGTACCAAGAGACCCAGTACTTC

v_call: TRBV28
j_call: TRBJ1-5
cdr3_length: 16
clone_size: NA
d_call: TRBD1
cdr3_aa: CASRTTGGYSNQSQHF
cdr3_nt: TGTGCCAGCAGAACGACAGGGGGCTATAGCAATCAGTCCCAGCATTTT

v_call: TRBV7-9
j_call: TRBJ1-1
cdr3_length: 14
clone_size: NA
d_call: TRBD1
cdr3_aa: CASRQTGADTEAFF
cdr3_nt: TGTGCCAGCAGGCAGACAGGGGCAGACACTGAAGCTTTCTTT

v_call: TRBV30
j_call: TRBJ2-2
cdr3_length: 17
clone_size: NA
d_call: NA
cdr3_aa: CAWSGVSGTLNTGELFF
cdr3_nt: TGTGCCTGGAGTGGAGTAAGCGGAACGCTAAACACCGGGGAGCTGTTTTTT

v_call: TRBV5-4
j_call: TRBJ1-2
cdr3_length: 16
clone_size: NA
d_call: NA
cdr3_aa: CASSLAVGRSYEGYTF
cdr3_nt: TGTGCCAGCAGCTTGGCCGTCGGCAGGTCCTATGAAGGCTACACCTTC

v_call: TRBV5-1
j_call: TRBJ2-5
cdr3_length: 15
clone_size: NA
d_call: NA
cdr3_aa: CASSRPGRAQETQYF
cdr3_nt: TGCGCCAGCAGCCGTCCGGGAAGGGCCCAAGAGACCCAGTACTTC

v_call: TRBV9
j_call: TRBJ2-1
cdr3_length: 17
clone_size: NA
d_call: TRBD2
cdr3_aa: CASSVVMDSGGNNEQFF
cdr3_nt: TGTGCCAGCAGCGTAGTCATGGATAGCGGGGGTAACAATGAGCAGTTCTTC

v_call: TRBV7-2
j_call: TRBJ2-7
cdr3_length: 12
clone_size: few
d_call: NA
cdr3_aa: CASSPGPYEQYF
cdr3_nt: TGTGCCAGCAGTCCAGGCCCCTACGAGCAGTACTTC

v_call: TRBV27
j_call: TRBJ1-2
cdr3_length: 13
clone_size: once
d_call: NA
cdr3_aa: CASREQGRSGYTF
cdr3_nt: TGTGCCAGCAGAGAGCAGGGTCGGTCTGGCTACACCTTC

v_call: TRBV6-1
j_call: TRBJ1-5
cdr3_length: 13
clone_size: NA
d_call: NA
cdr3_aa: CASSGTGSQPQHF
cdr3_nt: TGTGCCAGCAGTGGGACGGGGAGTCAGCCCCAGCATTTT

v_call: TRBV29-1
j_call: TRBJ2-5
cdr3_length: 14
clone_size: NA
d_call: NA
cdr3_aa: CSVAIGGAQETQYF
cdr3_nt: TGCAGCGTTGCCATAGGGGGGGCCCAAGAGACCCAGTACTTC

v_call: TRBV28
j_call: TRBJ2-1
cdr3_length: 13
clone_size: NA
d_call: NA
cdr3_aa: CASSFRTYNEQFF
cdr3_nt: TGTGCCAGCAGTTTCAGGACTTACAATGAGCAGTTCTTC

v_call: TRBV7-2
j_call: TRBJ2-1
cdr3_length: 12
clone_size: NA
d_call: NA
cdr3_aa: CASSLAGGGQFF
cdr3_nt: TGTGCCAGCAGCTTAGCGGGGGGTGGGCAGTTCTTC

v_call: TRBV5-1
j_call: TRBJ1-6
cdr3_length: 16
clone_size: few
d_call: NA
cdr3_aa: CASSLGSSSYNSPLHF
cdr3_nt: TGCGCCAGCAGCTTGGGTAGTAGCTCCTATAATTCACCCCTCCACTTT

v_call: TRBV19
j_call: TRBJ1-1
cdr3_length: 13
clone_size: few
d_call: NA
cdr3_aa: CASRKDTNTEAFF
cdr3_nt: TGTGCCAGTAGAAAGGACACGAACACTGAAGCTTTCTTT

v_call: TRBV27
j_call: TRBJ2-7
cdr3_length: 14
clone_size: NA
d_call: NA
cdr3_aa: CASSPTGIPYEQYF
cdr3_nt: TGTGCCAGCAGTCCGACAGGTATCCCTTACGAGCAGTACTTC

v_call: TRBV30
j_call: TRBJ2-3
cdr3_length: 15
clone_size: NA
d_call: TRBD1
cdr3_aa: CAWSSGQASTDTQYF
cdr3_nt: TGTGCCTGGAGTTCCGGACAGGCTAGCACAGATACGCAGTATTTT

v_call: TRBV6-5
j_call: TRBJ1-2
cdr3_length: 13
clone_size: NA
d_call: TRBD1
cdr3_aa: CASRRGQGNGYTF
cdr3_nt: TGTGCCAGCAGAAGGGGACAGGGAAATGGCTACACCTTC

v_call: TRBV27
j_call: TRBJ2-5
cdr3_length: 15
clone_size: NA
d_call: NA
cdr3_aa: CASSLEGRGWETQYF
cdr3_nt: TGTGCCAGCAGTTTAGAGGGCAGGGGATGGGAGACCCAGTACTTC

v_call: TRBV28
j_call: TRBJ2-7
cdr3_length: 16
clone_size: NA
d_call: TRBD1
cdr3_aa: CASSLSQRRTGDEQYF
cdr3_nt: TGTGCCAGCAGTTTATCACAAAGGAGGACAGGGGACGAGCAGTACTTC

v_call: TRBV20-1
j_call: TRBJ1-2
cdr3_length: 11
clone_size: NA
d_call: TRBD1
cdr3_aa: CSAPGQGLDTF
cdr3_nt: TGCAGTGCGCCGGGACAGGGCCTCGACACCTTC

v_call: TRBV6-6
j_call: TRBJ2-1
cdr3_length: 16
clone_size: NA
d_call: NA
cdr3_aa: CATTAPMRGLYNEQFF
cdr3_nt: TGTGCCACCACGGCACCAATGAGGGGACTCTACAATGAGCAGTTCTTC

v_call: TRBV15
j_call: TRBJ2-1
cdr3_length: 16
clone_size: NA
d_call: NA
cdr3_aa: CATSRDQGGLGNEQFF
cdr3_nt: TGTGCCACCAGCAGAGATCAGGGGGGCTTGGGCAATGAGCAGTTCTTC

v_call: TRBV7-8
j_call: TRBJ1-1
cdr3_length: 15
clone_size: NA
d_call: TRBD1
cdr3_aa: CASSQGGQADTEAFF
cdr3_nt: TGTGCCAGCAGCCAAGGGGGACAGGCCGACACTGAAGCTTTCTTT

v_call: TRBV28
j_call: TRBJ2-1
cdr3_length: 16
clone_size: NA
d_call: TRBD2
cdr3_aa: CASSPGGALAYNEQFF
cdr3_nt: TGTGCCAGCAGCCCCGGGGGGGCCCTAGCCTACAATGAGCAGTTCTTC

v_call: TRBV6-5
j_call: TRBJ2-7
cdr3_length: 13
clone_size: few
d_call: TRBD1
cdr3_aa: CASSYSGTAEQYF
cdr3_nt: TGTGCCAGCAGTTACTCCGGGACAGCCGAGCAGTACTTC

v_call: TRBV18
j_call: TRBJ1-1
cdr3_length: 14
clone_size: NA
d_call: TRBD1
cdr3_aa: CASSPGQLNTEAFF
cdr3_nt: TGTGCCAGCTCACCGGGACAGTTGAACACTGAAGCTTTCTTT

v_call: TRBV5-1
j_call: TRBJ2-3
cdr3_length: 15
clone_size: NA
d_call: TRBD1
cdr3_aa: CASSNSGTGGDTQYF
cdr3_nt: TGCGCCAGCAGCAATTCCGGGACAGGGGGAGATACGCAGTATTTT